Listed below are T cell receptor beta chains from one sample, sequenced in a study of cytomegalovirus exposure and HLA in healthy donors. The table came from immunoSEQ multiplex PCR; TCRdb's copy has only in-frame clones and leaves some out. The table lists 100,000 to 150,000 clones, about 70% of them singletons. The sample comprised PBMCs. The receptors shown here come from a male donor in good health and CMV-seronegative. Both conserved end residues are part of each CDR3. The D gene is left open where the match is weak. Not every row has a clone size; where given, it reads once, few, many or a size class.

>TRBV19|-|-|TRBJ2-7
CASSIVDSSNEQYF
TGTGCCAGTAGTATCGTCGATAGTTCGAACGAGCAGTACTTC
>TRBV9|TRBD2|-|TRBJ2-5
CASSVGLAGDKRPQYF
TGTGCCAGCAGCGTAGGGCTAGCGGGAGATAAGAGACCCCAGTACTTC
>TRBV28|-|-|TRBJ2-2
CASTSSYTGELFF
TGTGCCAGCACATCCAGTTACACCGGGGAGCTGTTTTTT
>TRBV7-9|-|-|TRBJ1-1
CSSSLAAGMNTEAFF
TGTTCCAGCAGCTTAGCAGCAGGCATGAACACTGAAGCTTTCTTT
>TRBV30|-|few|TRBJ1-5
CAWSVRGAGPQHF
TGTGCCTGGAGTGTACGGGGGGCTGGGCCCCAGCATTTT
>TRBV6-5|-|-|TRBJ2-2
CASSLISSGELFF
TGTGCCAGCAGTTTAATTAGCAGCGGGGAGCTGTTTTTT
>TRBV2|TRBD1|-|TRBJ1-2
CASSGSGTGSRYTF
TGTGCCAGCAGTGGGTCGGGGACAGGGTCCCGCTACACCTTC
>TRBV6-1|-|once|TRBJ2-7
CASSEQRGFSYEQYF
TGTGCCAGCAGTGAACAAAGGGGATTCTCCTACGAGCAGTACTTC
>TRBV7-9|TRBD2|-|TRBJ2-7
CASSPSRSGGAEEQYF
TGTGCCAGCAGCCCCTCTCGCAGCGGGGGGGCGGAGGAGCAGTACTTC
>TRBV6-5|-|-|TRBJ2-6
CAGRSSGANVLTF
TGTGCCGGGAGGTCGTCTGGGGCCAACGTCCTGACTTTC
>TRBV15|-|-|TRBJ1-3
CATSRDKISGNTIYF
TGTGCCACCAGCAGAGATAAAATCTCTGGAAACACCATATATTTT
>TRBV19|-|-|TRBJ2-1
CASSKVFATPSIGEFF
TGTGCCAGTAGTAAAGTGTTTGCAACACCATCTATTGGAGAGTTCTTC
>TRBV7-2|-|once|TRBJ1-5
CASTPGGWYGQPQHF
TGTGCCAGCACCCCGGGGGGATGGTATGGTCAGCCCCAGCATTTT
>TRBV23-1|TRBD1|-|TRBJ1-5
CASRGTAPSNQPQHF
TGCGCCAGCAGAGGGACAGCCCCTAGCAATCAGCCCCAGCATTTT
>TRBV18|-|-|TRBJ2-7
CASSPRQGSSYEQYF
TGTGCCAGCTCACCCCGGCAGGGATCTTCCTACGAGCAGTACTTC
>TRBV28|TRBD1|-|TRBJ2-7
CASSPGTGRHEQYF
TGTGCCAGCAGTCCAGGGACAGGGAGACACGAGCAGTACTTC
>TRBV28|-|few|TRBJ2-1
CASSYGSGFEQFF
TGTGCCAGCAGTTACGGGAGCGGTTTTGAGCAGTTCTTC
>TRBV18|-|-|TRBJ1-6
CASSPWEDSPLHF
TGTGCCAGCTCACCCTGGGAGGATTCACCCCTCCACTTT
>TRBV14|-|-|TRBJ2-5
CASSQGPALVGETQYF
TGTGCCAGCAGCCAAGGGCCAGCGCTGGTGGGAGAGACCCAGTACTTC
>TRBV5-1|-|-|TRBJ1-1
CASSDTRTVIEAFF
TGCGCCAGCAGCGACACTAGGACCGTTATCGAAGCTTTCTTT
>TRBV7-9|TRBD1|-|TRBJ2-7
CASSVAGGQHEQYF
TGTGCCAGCAGCGTAGCAGGGGGCCAACACGAGCAGTACTTC
>TRBV6-1|-|-|TRBJ1-1
CASRPGDNTEAFF
TGTGCCAGCAGACCAGGGGATAACACTGAAGCTTTCTTT
>TRBV27|-|once|TRBJ2-1
CASSFSGHNEQFF
TGTGCCAGCAGTTTTTCTGGGCACAATGAGCAGTTCTTC
>TRBV7-2|TRBD2|once|TRBJ2-7
CASSQLAGGTYEQYF
TGTGCCAGCAGCCAGCTAGCGGGGGGCACCTACGAGCAGTACTTC
>TRBV6-1|-|-|TRBJ1-4
CASRVNEKLFF
TGTGCCAGCCGGGTTAATGAAAAACTGTTTTTT
>TRBV7-2|TRBD2|few|TRBJ2-3
CASSGASGGTDTQYF
TGTGCCAGCAGCGGGGCTAGCGGGGGCACAGATACGCAGTATTTT
>TRBV10-3|-|-|TRBJ1-2
CAIKGQLWVDGYTF
TGTGCCATCAAGGGGCAGCTCTGGGTGGATGGCTACACCTTC
>TRBV2|TRBD1|few|TRBJ1-4
CASSQQGRGEKLFF
TGTGCCAGCAGTCAACAGGGGAGAGGGGAAAAACTGTTTTTT
>TRBV27|TRBD1|once|TRBJ2-1
CASSPTTQGISNEQFF
TGTGCCAGCAGCCCCACTACACAGGGGATCTCCAATGAGCAGTTCTTC
>TRBV11-2|TRBD2|-|TRBJ2-3
CASSPRTSGVTDTQYF
TGTGCCAGCAGCCCCCGGACTAGCGGGGTCACAGATACGCAGTATTTT
>TRBV15|TRBD1|-|TRBJ1-5
CATSRGQHLSNQPQHF
TGTGCCACCAGCCGGGGACAGCATCTAAGCAATCAGCCCCAGCATTTT
>TRBV2|-|-|TRBJ2-4
CASSETGLLAKNIQYF
TGTGCCAGCAGTGAAACGGGTCTATTAGCCAAAAACATTCAGTACTTC
>TRBV5-6|TRBD1|-|TRBJ2-2
CASCRDRNTGELFF
TGTGCCAGCTGCCGGGACAGAAACACCGGGGAGCTGTTTTTT
>TRBV6-5|-|-|TRBJ2-3
CASSYGTRTDTQYF
TGTGCCAGCAGTTACGGCACGCGCACAGATACGCAGTATTTT